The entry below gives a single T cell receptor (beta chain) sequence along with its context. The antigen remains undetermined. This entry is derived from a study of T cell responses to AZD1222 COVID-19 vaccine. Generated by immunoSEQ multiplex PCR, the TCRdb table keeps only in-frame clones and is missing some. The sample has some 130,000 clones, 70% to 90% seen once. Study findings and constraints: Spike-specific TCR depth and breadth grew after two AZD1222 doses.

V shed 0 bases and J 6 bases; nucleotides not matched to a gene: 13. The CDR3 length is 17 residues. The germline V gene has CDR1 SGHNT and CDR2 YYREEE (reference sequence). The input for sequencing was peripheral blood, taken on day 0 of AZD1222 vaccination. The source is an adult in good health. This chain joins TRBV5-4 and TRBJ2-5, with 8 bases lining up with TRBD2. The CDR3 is CASSLGHGGAAGKTQYF. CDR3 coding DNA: TGTGCCAGCAGCTTGGGTCACGGGGGGGCCGCTGGAAAGACCCAGTACTTC.